The clone carrying this T cell receptor beta chain was observed at least ten times. Its target is unknown. This entry belongs to a study of molecular identifiers for immune sequencing clone quantification. The study's findings and limits: It was shown that clones above 20 RNA copies held over 98% of effector molecules, but under 1% in naive cells.

Previously described methods with listed TCR primers produced the bulk TCR libraries. TCRdb itself ran the PCR reads through MiXCR, one entry per CDR3 protein. This table holds about 640,000 distinct CDR3 sequences, nearly 20% found once. CDR1 and CDR2 from the germline V gene are SGHVS and FNYEAQ. V was shortened by 5 bases and J by 7 bases, with 15 bases between the two germline ends. The CDR3 covers 13 residues. Sequencing input: naive CD8+ T cells from blood, with Jurkat cell RNA spiked in. The subset was: FACS-sorted CD8+CD4-CCR7+CD45RA+ naive T cells. The clonotype originates from a human donor in good health. Some libraries in this study had Jurkat cell RNA spiked in. The chain is built from TRBV7-6 and TRBJ2-7; maybe TRBD1 (5 bases). The CDR3: CASSQDRFSEQYF. CDR3 coding DNA: TGTGCCAGCAGCCAAGACAGATTTAGTGAGCAGTACTTC.